These 23 T cell receptor beta chains came from one sample sequenced in a study of blood T cells in healthy people across ages. Through a sample-barcoded 5' primer and a J-beta primer mix, a second PCR was run for about 6 to 11 cycles. TCRdb called the 5' RACE reads again in MiXCR, with one record for every CDR3 protein. The repertoire holds about 570,000 distinct CDR3 sequences, with roughly 28% as singletons. The specimen was blood. The receptors shown here come from a woman between 65 and 79 years old in good health.

The genes are TRBV7-2 and TRBJ2-1; D unresolved. CDR1 is SGHTA and CDR2 is FQGNSA in the germline V gene. The CDR3 is 14 amino acids. Trimming pared 1 base from V and 9 bases from J, leaving 13 bases between. As DNA, the CDR3 is TGTGCCAGCAGCTTAGTCGGTTTGGGTAGTGAGCAGTTCTTC. It translates to CASSLVGLGSEQFF.

The chain links TRBV19 to TRBJ1-5; D remains unclear. V lost 5 bases, J lost 0 bases, and 11 bases lay in between. The CDR3 spans 15 residues. Germline-derived CDR1 and CDR2 are LNHDA and SQIVND (reference sequence). The CDR3: CASSVSAYSNQPQHF. The CDR3 DNA is TGTGCCAGTAGTGTATCCGCTTATAGCAATCAGCCCCAGCATTTT.

This clonotype came up a few times. J is TRBJ2-1 and V is TRBV12-3 or TRBV12-4; TRBD2 aligns across 9 bases. Losses at the gene ends were 5 bases for V and 8 bases for J; bases not matched to a gene: 4. The CDR3 sequence is 13 residues long. The chain's CDR3 is CASSDSGGYEQFF. CDR3 nucleotides: TGTGCCAGCAGTGATAGCGGGGGATATGAGCAGTTCTTC.

Regarding this clonotype: The junction departs from germline at one end; a sequencing error may be responsible. The V gene is TRBV11-2, the J gene TRBJ2-2; 14 bases are shared with TRBD2. CDR1 and CDR2 from the germline V gene are SGHAT and FQNNGV. This CDR3 region has 17 residues. CDR3 amino acids: CASSSTSGGAKTGELFF. In nucleotides, the CDR3 is TGTGCCAGCAGCTCGACTAGCGGGGGGGCGAAAACCGGGGAGCTGTTTTTT.

This clonotype has a handful of counts. The V gene is TRBV14, the J gene TRBJ2-5; the match to TRBD2 covers 7 bases. Losses at the gene ends were 3 bases for V and 2 bases for J; bases not matched to a gene: 3. Germline values: CDR1 SGHDN, CDR2 FVKESK. The CDR3 loop spans 14 amino acids. CDR3 loop: CASSHRDYQETQYF. CDR3 DNA sequence: TGTGCCAGCAGCCACCGGGACTATCAAGAGACCCAGTACTTC. The full variable domain, rest sourced from reference TRBV14 and TRBJ2-5, is EAGVTQFPSHSVIEKGQTVTLRCDPISGHDNLYWYRRVMGKEIKFLLHFVKESKQDESGMPNNRFLAERTGGTYSTLKVQPAELEDSGVYFCASSHRDYQETQYFGPGTRLLVL.

In its sample, this clonotype was seen a few times. This sequence joins TRBV20-1 and TRBJ1-2; the match to TRBD1 covers 10 bases. This CDR3 has 14 amino acids. V lost 4 bases and J lost 8; bases outside the gene matches: 10. Looked up from germline, CDR1 is DFQATT and CDR2 is SNEGSKA (reference sequence). The CDR3 region has the DNA TGCAGTGCTAATGGGGGGGGACAGGGGAACGGCTACACCTTC. It encodes CSANGGGQGNGYTF.

This clonotype has more than one count but fewer than ten. CDR3 bases: TGTGCCAGCAGTGAACATTATCAGGGTCTGGCTTTCTTT. This sequence encodes CASSEHYQGLAFF. The V gene is TRBV6-1, the J gene TRBJ1-1; tentatively, D is TRBD1 (5 bases). The CDR3 totals 13 residues. CDR1 and CDR2 (germline): MNHNS, SASEGT. The V gene lost 2 bases and the J gene lost 11 bases, with 15 bases spanning the gap.

The table lists this clonotype with a few counts. The CDR3: CASSLAQAAYEQYF. CDR3 coding DNA: TGTGCCAGCAGCTTAGCACAGGCCGCCTACGAGCAGTACTTC. This sequence joins TRBV7-2 and TRBJ2-7, with D perhaps matching TRBD1 (5 bases). CDR1 is SGHTA and CDR2 is FQGNSA in the germline V gene. V lost 0 bases to trimming and J lost 2 bases, with 8 bases between them. This CDR3 region has 14 residues. The full variable domain, completed using reference TRBV7-2 and TRBJ2-7, is GAGVSQSPSNKVTEKGKDVELRCDPISGHTALYWYRQSLGQGLEFLIYFQGNSAPDKSGLPSDRFSAERTGGSVSTLTIQRTQQEDSAVYLCASSLAQAAYEQYFGPGTRLTVT.

About this clonotype: A much larger clonotype is one base distant, so this may be a read error. This chain connects TRBV2 to TRBJ1-4; no reliable D call. The V end lost 3 bases, the J end lost 10 bases, and 6 bases lay between the germline ends. The germline V gene encodes CDR1 SNHLY and CDR2 FYNNEI. The length of the CDR3 is 11 residues. The CDR3 DNA reads as TGTGCCAGCAGTGATTTAGGAAAACTGTTTTTT. Protein product: CASSDLGKLFF.

The rearrangement joins TRBV12-3 or TRBV12-4 to TRBJ1-5, with TRBD1 as a possible D gene (6 bases). V was clipped by 1 base and J by 1 base, with 14 bases between them. The CDR3 consists of 17 residues. The CDR3 sequence: CASSLGTGTGSNQPQHF. CDR3 DNA: TGTGCCAGCAGTTTAGGCACAGGGACCGGGAGCAATCAGCCCCAGCATTTT.

This sequence joins TRBV11-2 and TRBJ1-1; TRBD1 agrees at 8 bases. The CDR3 runs 14 residues. V lost 5 bases, J lost 5 bases, and 7 bases stayed unmatched. Germline V CDR1 and CDR2: SGHAT, FQNNGV. The CDR3 region has the DNA TGTGCCAGCAGCCCTGGGGACAGGAGGACTGAAGCTTTCTTT. Its translation: CASSPGDRRTEAFF. Filled out from reference TRBV11-2 and TRBJ1-1, the complete variable domain reads EAGVAQSPRYKIIEKRQSVAFWCNPISGHATLYWYQQILGQGPKLLIQFQNNGVVDDSQLPKDRFSAERLKGVDSTLKIQPAKLEDSAVYLCASSPGDRRTEAFFGQGTRLTVV.

The rearrangement joins TRBV20-1 to TRBJ2-5; 11 bases align to TRBD2. Germline V gene lookup returns CDR1 DFQATT and CDR2 SNEGSKA (reference sequence). V lost 4 bases and J lost 7; bases outside the gene matches: 11. The CDR3 sequence is 15 residues long. The CDR3 DNA is TGCAGTGCTAACCCGACTAGCGGGGCCCTATGGACCCAGTACTTC. Translated: CSANPTSGALWTQYF.

This clonotype was seen only a few times. The chain recombines TRBV27 with TRBJ2-7; D call uncertain. Germline CDR1 is MNHEY and CDR2 is SMNVEV (reference sequence). The CDR3 is made up of 13 amino acids. V lost 6 bases, J lost 1 base, and 10 bases lay in between. The CDR3 bases are TGTGCCAGCAGGCGTTTAGCTTCCTACGAGCAGTACTTC. It yields the protein CASRRLASYEQYF.

This clonotype was found once. The chain combines TRBV7-3 with TRBJ2-3; D is unresolved. The CDR3 is made up of 13 amino acids. V lost 6 bases and J 4 bases, leaving 11 bases between the germline ends. Germline V gene lookup returns CDR1 SGHTA and CDR2 FQGTGA. CDR3 DNA sequence: TGTGCCAGCAGTCCTACTCTTGCAGATACGCAGTATTTT. Protein: CASSPTLADTQYF.

The chain's CDR3 is CSAISAASYEQYF. CDR3 coding DNA: TGCAGTGCTATATCAGCGGCCTCCTACGAGCAGTACTTC. The chain recombines TRBV20-1 with TRBJ2-7; weak D call: TRBD2 (5 bases). CDR1 is DFQATT and CDR2 is SNEGSKA in the germline V gene (reference sequence). The V end was cut by 4 bases, the J end by 0 bases, with 10 bases between. The CDR3 is made up of 13 amino acids.

A few counts support this clonotype. The rearrangement links TRBV12-3 or TRBV12-4 to TRBJ2-3, with unresolved D. CDR3 length: 11 residues. V was clipped by 6 bases and J by 5 bases, with 6 bases between them. This CDR3 reads CASRRRDTQYF. CDR3 DNA: TGTGCCAGCAGAAGGAGAGATACGCAGTATTTT.

The chain couples TRBV7-9 to TRBJ1-1, with 7 bases that match TRBD1. The CDR3 has 13 amino acids. The germline V gene encodes CDR1 SEHNR and CDR2 FQNEAQ (reference sequence). Trimming removed 8 bases from V and 1 base from J; junction bases left unmatched: 4. CDR3 in DNA: TGTGCCAGCGAGGGACAGCCGAACACTGAAGCTTTCTTT. Translated, it gives CASEGQPNTEAFF.

This clonotype was seen only a few times. The gene calls are TRBV7-9 and TRBJ1-2; D perhaps matches TRBD1 (5 bases). V lost 7 bases and J lost 1, with 7 bases in between. The CDR3 loop spans 12 amino acids. The V gene's germline CDR1 is SEHNR and CDR2 FQNEAQ (reference sequence). The DNA of the CDR3 is TGTGCCAGCAACGGGGGTAACTATGGCTACACCTTC. Translated: CASNGGNYGYTF.

This clonotype was seen ten or more times. The genes are TRBV28 and TRBJ1-6; 9 bases align to TRBD1. In germline, CDR1 is MDHEN, CDR2 SYDVKM. V shed 6 bases and J 9 bases; nucleotides not matched to a gene: 6. This CDR3 contains 14 residues. Here the CDR3 DNA reads TGTGCCAGCAGGCCGGGACAGGGAGGTTCACCCCTCCACTTT. Residues: CASRPGQGGSPLHF.

This clonotype was found a few times. The chain combines TRBV12-3 or TRBV12-4 with TRBJ1-1; perhaps TRBD1 as D (6 bases). The germline V and J ends were trimmed by 7 bases and 0 bases, with 21 bases remaining between them. The CDR3 has 17 residues. For the CDR3, the DNA is TGTGCCAGCACCCTCGGGGGCTCCCTTGCCATGAACACTGAAGCTTTCTTT. Translated, it gives CASTLGGSLAMNTEAFF.

This clonotype came up a few times. CDR3 loop: CASSPGTSYAETQYF. CDR3 in DNA: TGTGCCAGCAGCCCAGGGACTAGTTATGCGGAGACCCAGTACTTC. The J gene is TRBJ2-1, the V gene TRBV7-8; 8 nucleotides match TRBD2. Near its end, the DNA agrees better with TRBJ2-5, so the J call may be wrong. Germline V gene sequence: CDR1 SGHVS, CDR2 FQNEAQ. This CDR3 is 15 amino acids long.

This clonotype was seen repeatedly, ten times or more. V gene TRBV20-1 combines with J gene TRBJ1-4, with 7 bases aligning to TRBD1. With 6 bases clipped from V and 6 bases from J, the junction kept 13 bases outside the gene matches. The V gene's germline CDR1 is DFQATT and CDR2 SNEGSKA (reference sequence). This CDR3 is built from 15 residues. The DNA of the CDR3 is TGCAGTGCGACTGGGCAGGGGGTCATGCATGAAAAACTGTTTTTT. This translates into CSATGQGVMHEKLFF.

In this sample, this clonotype turned up a few times. V usage is TRBV12-3 or TRBV12-4 and J usage is TRBJ2-5, with D perhaps matching TRBD2 (5 bases). The CDR3 runs to 13 residues. V was trimmed by 3 bases and J by 5 bases, leaving 10 bases between them. The CDR3 is CASSFEGLETQYF. The DNA for the CDR3 is TGTGCCAGCAGTTTTGAGGGATTGGAGACCCAGTACTTC.